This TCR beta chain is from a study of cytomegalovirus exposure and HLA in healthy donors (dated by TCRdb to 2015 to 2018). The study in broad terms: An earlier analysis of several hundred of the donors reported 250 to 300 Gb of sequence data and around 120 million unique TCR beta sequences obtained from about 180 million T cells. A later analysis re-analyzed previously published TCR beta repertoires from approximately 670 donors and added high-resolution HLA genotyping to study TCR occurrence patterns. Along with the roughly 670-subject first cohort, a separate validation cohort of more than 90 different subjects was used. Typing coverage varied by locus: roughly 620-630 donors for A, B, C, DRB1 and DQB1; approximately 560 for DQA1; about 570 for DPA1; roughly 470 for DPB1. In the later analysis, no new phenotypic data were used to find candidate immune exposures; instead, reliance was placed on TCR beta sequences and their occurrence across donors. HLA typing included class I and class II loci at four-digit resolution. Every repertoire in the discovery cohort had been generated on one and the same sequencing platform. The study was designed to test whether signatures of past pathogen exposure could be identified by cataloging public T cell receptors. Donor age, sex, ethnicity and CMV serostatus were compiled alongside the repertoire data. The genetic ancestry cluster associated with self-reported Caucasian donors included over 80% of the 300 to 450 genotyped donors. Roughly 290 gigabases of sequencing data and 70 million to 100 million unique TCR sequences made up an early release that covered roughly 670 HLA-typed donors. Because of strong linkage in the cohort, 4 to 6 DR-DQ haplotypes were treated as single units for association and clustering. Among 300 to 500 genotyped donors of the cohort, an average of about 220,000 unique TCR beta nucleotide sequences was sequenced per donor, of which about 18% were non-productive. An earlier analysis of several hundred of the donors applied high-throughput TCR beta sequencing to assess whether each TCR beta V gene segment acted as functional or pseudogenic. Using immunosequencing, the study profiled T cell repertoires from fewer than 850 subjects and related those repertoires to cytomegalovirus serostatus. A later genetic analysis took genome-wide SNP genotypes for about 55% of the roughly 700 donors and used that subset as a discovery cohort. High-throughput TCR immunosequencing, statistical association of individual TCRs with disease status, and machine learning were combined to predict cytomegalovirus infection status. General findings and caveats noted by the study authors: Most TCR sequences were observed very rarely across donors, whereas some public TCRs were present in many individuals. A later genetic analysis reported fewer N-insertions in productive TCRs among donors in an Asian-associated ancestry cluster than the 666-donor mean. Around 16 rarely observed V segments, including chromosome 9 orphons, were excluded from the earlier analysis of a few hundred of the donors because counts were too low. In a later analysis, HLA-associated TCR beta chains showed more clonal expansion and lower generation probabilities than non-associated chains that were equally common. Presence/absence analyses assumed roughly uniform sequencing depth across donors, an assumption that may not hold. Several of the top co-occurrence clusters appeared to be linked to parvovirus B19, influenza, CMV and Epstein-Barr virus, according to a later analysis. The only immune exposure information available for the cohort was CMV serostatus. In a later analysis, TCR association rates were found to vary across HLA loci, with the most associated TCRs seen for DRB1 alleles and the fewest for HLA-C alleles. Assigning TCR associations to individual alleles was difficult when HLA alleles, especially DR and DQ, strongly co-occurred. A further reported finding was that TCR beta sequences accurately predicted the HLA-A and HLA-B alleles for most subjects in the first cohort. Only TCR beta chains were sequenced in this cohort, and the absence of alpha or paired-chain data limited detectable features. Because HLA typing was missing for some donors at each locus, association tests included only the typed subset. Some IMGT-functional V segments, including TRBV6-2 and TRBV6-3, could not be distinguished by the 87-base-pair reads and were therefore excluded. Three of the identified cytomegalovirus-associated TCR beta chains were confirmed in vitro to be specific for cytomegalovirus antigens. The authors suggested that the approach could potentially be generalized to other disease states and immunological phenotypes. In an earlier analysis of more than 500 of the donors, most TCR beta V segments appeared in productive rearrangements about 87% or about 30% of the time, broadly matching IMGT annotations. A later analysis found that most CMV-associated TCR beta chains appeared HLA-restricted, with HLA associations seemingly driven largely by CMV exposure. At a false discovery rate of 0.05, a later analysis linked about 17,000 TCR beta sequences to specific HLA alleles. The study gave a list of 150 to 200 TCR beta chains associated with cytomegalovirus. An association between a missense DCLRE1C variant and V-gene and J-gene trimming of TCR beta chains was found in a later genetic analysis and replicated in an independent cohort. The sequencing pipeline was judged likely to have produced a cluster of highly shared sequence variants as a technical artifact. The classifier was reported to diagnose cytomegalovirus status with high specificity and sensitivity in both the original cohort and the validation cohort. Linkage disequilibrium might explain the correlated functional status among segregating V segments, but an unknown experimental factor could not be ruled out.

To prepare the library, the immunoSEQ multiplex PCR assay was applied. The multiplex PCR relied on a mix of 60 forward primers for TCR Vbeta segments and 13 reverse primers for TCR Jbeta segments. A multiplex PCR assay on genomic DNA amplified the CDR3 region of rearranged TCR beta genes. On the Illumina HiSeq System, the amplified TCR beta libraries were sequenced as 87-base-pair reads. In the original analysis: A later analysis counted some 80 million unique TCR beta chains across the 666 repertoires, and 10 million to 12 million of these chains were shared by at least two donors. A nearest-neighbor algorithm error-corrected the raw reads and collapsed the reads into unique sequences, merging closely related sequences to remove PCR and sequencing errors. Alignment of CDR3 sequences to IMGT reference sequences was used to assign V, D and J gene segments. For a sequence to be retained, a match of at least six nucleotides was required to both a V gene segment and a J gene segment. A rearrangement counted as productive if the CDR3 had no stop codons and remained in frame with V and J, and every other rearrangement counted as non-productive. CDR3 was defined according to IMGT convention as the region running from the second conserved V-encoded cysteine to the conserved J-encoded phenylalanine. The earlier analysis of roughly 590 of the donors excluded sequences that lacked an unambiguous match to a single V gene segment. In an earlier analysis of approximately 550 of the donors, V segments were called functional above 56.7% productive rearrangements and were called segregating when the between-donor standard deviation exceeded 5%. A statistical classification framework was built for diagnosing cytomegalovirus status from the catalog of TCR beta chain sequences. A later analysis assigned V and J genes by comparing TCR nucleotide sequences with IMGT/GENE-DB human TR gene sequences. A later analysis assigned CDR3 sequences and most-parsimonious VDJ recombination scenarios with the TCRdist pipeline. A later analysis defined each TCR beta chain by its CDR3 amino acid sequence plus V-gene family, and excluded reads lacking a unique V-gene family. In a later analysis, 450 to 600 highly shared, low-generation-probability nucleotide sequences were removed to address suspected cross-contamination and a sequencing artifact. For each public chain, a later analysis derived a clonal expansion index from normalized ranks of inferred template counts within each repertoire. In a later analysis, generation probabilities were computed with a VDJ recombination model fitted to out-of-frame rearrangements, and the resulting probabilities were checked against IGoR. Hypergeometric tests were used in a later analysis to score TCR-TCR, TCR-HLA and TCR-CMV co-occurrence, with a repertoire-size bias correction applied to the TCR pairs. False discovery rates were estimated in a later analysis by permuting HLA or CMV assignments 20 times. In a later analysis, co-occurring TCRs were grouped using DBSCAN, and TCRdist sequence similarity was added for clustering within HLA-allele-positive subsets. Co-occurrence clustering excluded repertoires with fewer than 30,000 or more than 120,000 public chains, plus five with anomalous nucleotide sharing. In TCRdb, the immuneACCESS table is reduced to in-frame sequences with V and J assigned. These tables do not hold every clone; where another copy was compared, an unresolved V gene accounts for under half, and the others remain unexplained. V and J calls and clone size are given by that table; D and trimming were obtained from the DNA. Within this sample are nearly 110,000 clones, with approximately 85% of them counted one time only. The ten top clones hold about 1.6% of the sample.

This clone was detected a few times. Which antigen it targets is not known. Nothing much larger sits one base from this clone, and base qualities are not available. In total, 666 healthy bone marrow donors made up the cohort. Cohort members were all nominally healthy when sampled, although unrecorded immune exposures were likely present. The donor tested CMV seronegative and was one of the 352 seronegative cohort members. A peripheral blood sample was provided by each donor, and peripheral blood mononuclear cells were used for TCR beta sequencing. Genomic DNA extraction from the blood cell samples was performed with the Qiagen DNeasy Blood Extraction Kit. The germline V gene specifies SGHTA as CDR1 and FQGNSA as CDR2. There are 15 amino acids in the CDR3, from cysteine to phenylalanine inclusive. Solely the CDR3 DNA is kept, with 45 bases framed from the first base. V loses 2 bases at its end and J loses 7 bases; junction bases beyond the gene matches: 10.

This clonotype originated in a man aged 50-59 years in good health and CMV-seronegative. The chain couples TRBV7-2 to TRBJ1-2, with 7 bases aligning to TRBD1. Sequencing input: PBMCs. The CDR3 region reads CASSLNQGGAPGYTF. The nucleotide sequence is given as TGTGCCAGCAGCTTAAATCAAGGGGGCGCCCCTGGCTACACCTTC.